This T cell receptor (beta chain) was retrieved from a study of shared clonotypes between healthy human individuals. Overall study context: The cohort comprised two women and a few men. Their ages spanned 18 to 49 years.

Every immunoSEQ plate was one replicate of a subset's evenly spread DNA. Sorted-subset replicate PCR reactions contained 150 to 200 ng DNA, corresponding to about 30,000 T cell genomes. The assay was immunoSEQ multiplex PCR, and TCRdb's table has in-frame clones only and misses some. The data contain over a million clones, roughly 74% of them singletons. V was shortened by 5 bases and J by 0 bases, with 17 bases between the two germline ends. CDR1 is SGHTA, CDR2 FQGTGA, per germline. There are 17 residues in the CDR3. The source is a man younger than 30 in good health. Some clones in this sample may be carry-over from other donors' samples. The sequenced material came from memory CD4+ T cells from PBMCs. Subset in this sample: CD45RA-negative fraction. The chain employs TRBV7-3 and TRBJ2-1, with TRBD2 as a possible D gene (5 bases). CDR3: CASSPYGGASSYNEQFF. The CDR3 DNA follows: TGTGCCAGCAGCCCCTATGGAGGAGCTAGCTCCTACAATGAGCAGTTCTTC. Full variable domain (remainder filled in from reference TRBV7-3 and TRBJ2-1): GAGVSQTPSNKVTEKGKYVELRCDPISGHTALYWYRQSLGQGPEFLIYFQGTGAADDSGLPNDRFFAVRPEGSVSTLKIQRTERGDSAVYLCASSPYGGASSYNEQFFGPGTRLTVL.